The 18 T cell receptor beta chains below all came from one sample that was sequenced in a study of shared clonotypes between healthy human individuals. TCRdb's copy holds only in-frame clones and misses some; the assay was immunoSEQ multiplex PCR. The sample consists of roughly 1,100,000 clones, around four fifths of them appearing once. Sequences were obtained from memory CD4+ T cells sorted from blood. Indicated subset: CD45RA-negative fraction. These receptors all come from a man aged 18-30 years in good health.

This sequence joins TRBV6-1 and TRBJ1-2; 7 bases fit TRBD1. The CDR3 loop spans 14 amino acids. Germline V gives CDR1 MNHNS, CDR2 SASEGT. V trimming: 6 bases; J trimming: 0 bases; junction bases outside the gene matches: 4. In DNA, the CDR3 is TGTGCCAGCAGGGTGACAGGGACTAACTATGGCTACACCTTC. It specifies CASRVTGTNYGYTF.

V gene TRBV27 combines with J gene TRBJ2-1; 8 bases are shared with TRBD1. CDR1 is MNHEY, CDR2 SMNVEV, per germline (reference sequence). Trimming took 3 bases from V and 5 from J; bases not matched to a gene: 6. There are 15 residues in the CDR3. This CDR3 is CASSFVDRVDNEQFF. The CDR3 nucleotides are TGTGCCAGCAGTTTCGTGGACAGGGTGGACAATGAGCAGTTCTTC.

V usage is TRBV7-8 and J usage is TRBJ2-3; a weak D match, TRBD2 (5 bases). Trimming removed 1 base from V and 1 base from J, with 9 bases in between. The CDR3 covers 15 residues. Germline assignment: CDR1 SGHVS and CDR2 FQNEAQ. The CDR3 loop is CASSLGGVGTDTQYF. The DNA of the CDR3 is TGTGCCAGCAGCTTAGGGGGAGTCGGCACAGATACGCAGTATTTT.

The chain couples TRBV5-4 to TRBJ2-7; 10 positions agree with TRBD2. The CDR3 runs to 15 residues. Germline CDR1 and CDR2: SGHNT and YYREEE (reference sequence). V gave up 0 bases and J gave up 3 bases; unmatched junction bases: 3. CDR3 sequence: CASSLAGTSVYEQYF. The CDR3 DNA reads as TGTGCCAGCAGCTTGGCCGGGACTAGCGTCTACGAGCAGTACTTC.

The table lists this clone with a few counts. This chain links TRBV19 with TRBJ2-2, with 9 positions matching TRBD2. Germline V gene lookup returns CDR1 LNHDA and CDR2 SQIVND (reference sequence). The CDR3 contains 16 residues. V shed 7 bases, J shed 4 bases, and the junction held 10 bases outside the gene matches. The CDR3 coding sequence is TGTGCCAGTAACCCTGGTAGCGGGGGTTTCACCGGGGAGCTGTTTTTT. Amino acid sequence: CASNPGSGGFTGELFF.

J is TRBJ2-7 and V is TRBV27; D remains unclear. This CDR3 has 13 amino acids. In germline, CDR1 is MNHEY, CDR2 SMNVEV (reference sequence). Deletions cut 4 bases from V and 2 bases from J, with 9 bases between. The CDR3 DNA reads TGTGCCAGCAGTTATCTGAGTCCCTACGAGCAGTACTTC. Residues: CASSYLSPYEQYF.

The DNA for the CDR3 is TGTGCCAGCTCACTTCGGACCCTACAGGGGACCCAGTACTTC. Protein sequence: CASSLRTLQGTQYF. This chain joins TRBV6-5 and TRBJ2-5; possibly TRBD1 for D (6 bases). The CDR3 has 14 residues. Germline assignment: CDR1 MNHEY and CDR2 SVGAGI. V gave up 8 bases and J gave up 7 bases, with 20 bases separating them.

The CDR3 DNA is TGTGCCAGCAGCTTAGGGGGGTTGCGGGGCGATTCACCCCTCCACTTT. As protein: CASSLGGLRGDSPLHF. The chain combines TRBV7-2 with TRBJ1-6; possible D gene TRBD1, 5 bases. Germline CDR1 reads SGHTA; CDR2 reads FQGNSA. The length of the CDR3 is 16 residues. V was cut by 1 base and J by 8 bases, with 15 bases left in between.

The chain links TRBV6-5 to TRBJ1-1; D call uncertain. The CDR3 contains 13 residues. The germline CDR1 and CDR2 sequences are MNHEY and SVGAGI. V dropped 2 bases and J dropped 6 bases, with 10 bases sitting between them. CDR3 loop: CASSYGGRAEAFF. DNA of the CDR3: TGTGCCAGCAGTTACGGAGGTAGGGCTGAAGCTTTCTTT.

The chain combines TRBV6-1 with TRBJ2-7, with D unclear. The CDR3 sequence is 13 residues long. The V gene's germline CDR1 is MNHNS and CDR2 SASEGT. Between the trimmed V and J ends, which lost 7 bases and 2 bases, there was a span of 12 bases. This CDR3 reads CASTLGNTYEQYF. The CDR3 region has the DNA TGTGCCAGCACCCTAGGGAATACCTACGAGCAGTACTTC.

The chain recombines TRBV6-1 with TRBJ2-1; 10 nucleotides align to TRBD2. The CDR3 has 15 residues. J was trimmed by 3 bases and V by 6 bases; bases with no gene match: 5. The germline CDR1 and CDR2 sequences are MNHNS and SASEGT. CDR3 in DNA: TGTGCCAGCAGGGCTAGCGGGAGTAGCTACAATGAGCAGTTCTTC. Translation: CASRASGSSYNEQFF.

The chain joins TRBV6-6 to TRBJ2-1, with 11 bases that match TRBD2. CDR3 length equals 15 residues. Germline assignment: CDR1 MNHNY and CDR2 SVGAGI (reference sequence). The J segment lost 7 bases and the V segment lost 2 bases, leaving 4 bases of the junction unmatched. The CDR3 sequence is CASSYEASGRNEQFF. DNA for the CDR3: TGTGCCAGCAGTTACGAGGCTAGCGGGAGGAATGAGCAGTTCTTC.

V gene TRBV6-1 combines with J gene TRBJ1-3; D possibly corresponds to TRBD1 (5 bases). The V end lost 5 bases, the J end lost 2 bases, and 13 bases lay between the germline ends. The CDR3 spans 15 residues. Germline-derived CDR1 and CDR2 are MNHNS and SASEGT. CDR3 nucleotides: TGTGCCAGCAGTCCCAGGGTGTCAGCTGGAAACACCATATATTTT. Protein product: CASSPRVSAGNTIYF.

This chain uses TRBV28 with TRBJ1-2, with D possibly being TRBD1 (6 bases). Trimming removed 8 bases from V and 6 bases from J, with 16 bases in between. Germline lookup yields CDR1 MDHEN and CDR2 SYDVKM. The CDR3 spans 13 residues. This CDR3 is CASLTPGVHGYTF. CDR3 coding DNA: TGTGCCAGCTTAACACCAGGGGTCCATGGCTACACCTTC.

J is TRBJ1-1 and V is TRBV28; D is unresolved. The CDR3 runs 11 residues. Germline CDR1 and CDR2: MDHEN and SYDVKM. Trimming removed 2 bases at V and 7 bases at J, with 5 bases between. CDR3 DNA: TGTGCCAGCAGTTTACGGGATGAAGCTTTCTTT. It translates to CASSLRDEAFF.

This chain uses TRBV4-3 with TRBJ2-1, with 7 positions matching TRBD2. This CDR3 spans 15 amino acids. The germline gives CDR1 LGHNA, CDR2 YSLEER. The V gene end was trimmed by 4 bases and the J gene end by 3 bases; junction bases not matched to a gene: 6. The DNA of the CDR3 is TGCGCCAGCAGCCTTTCCCGGACTAGCTACAATGAGCAGTTCTTC. Its protein product is CASSLSRTSYNEQFF.

V gene TRBV2 combines with J gene TRBJ1-4; D uncertain. With 3 bases removed from V and 7 bases from J, the gap between germline ends came to 9 bases. CDR3 length: 13 residues. Germline V gives CDR1 SNHLY, CDR2 FYNNEI. This chain's CDR3 is CASSEEWGEKLFF. CDR3 in DNA: TGTGCCAGCAGTGAGGAGTGGGGTGAAAAACTGTTTTTT.

This clone has only a few counts. The gene calls are TRBV7-2 and TRBJ1-5; 10 positions agree with TRBD1. Germline CDR1 reads SGHTA; CDR2 reads FQGNSA. V trimming: 7 bases; J trimming: 3 bases; junction bases outside the gene matches: 6. The CDR3 totals 15 residues. The CDR3 region has the DNA TGTGCCAGCAACTCCGGGACAGGGGACAATCAGCCCCAGCATTTT. Translating it yields CASNSGTGDNQPQHF.